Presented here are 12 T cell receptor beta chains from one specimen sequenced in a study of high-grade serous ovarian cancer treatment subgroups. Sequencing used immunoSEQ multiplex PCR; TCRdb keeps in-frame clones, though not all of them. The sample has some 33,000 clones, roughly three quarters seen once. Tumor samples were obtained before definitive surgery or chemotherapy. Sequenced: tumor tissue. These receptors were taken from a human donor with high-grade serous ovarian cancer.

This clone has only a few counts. CDR3 DNA: TGTGCCAGCAGGCTAGCGGGGGCCAACGTCCTGACTTTC. It translates to CASRLAGANVLTF. J is TRBJ2-6 and V is TRBV28; tentative D call: TRBD2 (6 bases). Germline CDR1 MDHEN, CDR2 SYDVKM. V was clipped by 6 bases and J by 4 bases, with 7 bases between them. The CDR3 spans 13 residues.

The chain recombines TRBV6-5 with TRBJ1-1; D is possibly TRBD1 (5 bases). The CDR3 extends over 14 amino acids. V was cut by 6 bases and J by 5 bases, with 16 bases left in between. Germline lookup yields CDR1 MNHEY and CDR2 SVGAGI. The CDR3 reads CASSSVYGATEAFF. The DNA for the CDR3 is TGTGCCAGCAGCTCTGTATATGGGGCGACTGAAGCTTTCTTT.

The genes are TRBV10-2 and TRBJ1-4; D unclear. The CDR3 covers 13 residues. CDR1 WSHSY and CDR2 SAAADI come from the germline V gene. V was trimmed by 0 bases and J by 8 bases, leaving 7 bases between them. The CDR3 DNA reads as TGCGCCAGCAGTGAGTCGTCCGGAGAAAAACTGTTTTTT. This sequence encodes CASSESSGEKLFF.

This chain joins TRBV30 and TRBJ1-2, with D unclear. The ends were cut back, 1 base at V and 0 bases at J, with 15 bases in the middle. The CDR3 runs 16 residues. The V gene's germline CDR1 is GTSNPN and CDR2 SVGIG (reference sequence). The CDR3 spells CAWSEQEKYSNYGYTF. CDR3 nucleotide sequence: TGTGCCTGGAGTGAGCAGGAGAAATATTCTAACTATGGCTACACCTTC. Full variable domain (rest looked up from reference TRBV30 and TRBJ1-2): SQTIHQWPATLVQPVGSPLSLECTVEGTSNPNLYWYRQAAGRGLQLLFYSVGIGQISSEVPQNLSASRPQDRQFILSSKKLLLSDSGFYLCAWSEQEKYSNYGYTFGSGTRLTVV.

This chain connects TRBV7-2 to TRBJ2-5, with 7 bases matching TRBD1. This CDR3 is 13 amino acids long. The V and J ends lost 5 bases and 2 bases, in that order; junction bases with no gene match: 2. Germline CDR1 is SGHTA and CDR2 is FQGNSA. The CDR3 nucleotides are TGTGCCAGCAGCCGGGGACAGCAAGAGACCCAGTACTTC. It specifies CASSRGQQETQYF.

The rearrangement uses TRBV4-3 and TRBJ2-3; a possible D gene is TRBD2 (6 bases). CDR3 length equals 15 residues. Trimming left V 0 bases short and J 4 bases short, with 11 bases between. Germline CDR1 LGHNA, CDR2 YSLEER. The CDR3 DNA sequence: TGCGCCAGCAGCCAAGATGCACTAGCATCAGATACGCAGTATTTT. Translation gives CASSQDALASDTQYF.

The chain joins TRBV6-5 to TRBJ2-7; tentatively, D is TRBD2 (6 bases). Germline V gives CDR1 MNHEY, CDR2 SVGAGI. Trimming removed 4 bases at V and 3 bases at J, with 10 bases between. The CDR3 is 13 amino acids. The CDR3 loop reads CASSLGRFYEQYF. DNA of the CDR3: TGTGCCAGCAGTTTAGGGAGGTTCTACGAGCAGTACTTC.

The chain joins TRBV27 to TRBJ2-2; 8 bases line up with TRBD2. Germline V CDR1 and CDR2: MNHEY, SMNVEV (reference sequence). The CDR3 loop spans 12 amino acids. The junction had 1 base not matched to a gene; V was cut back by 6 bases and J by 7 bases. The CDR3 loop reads CASSRGGGELFF. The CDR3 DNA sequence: TGTGCCAGCAGCCGGGGGGGCGGGGAGCTGTTTTTT.

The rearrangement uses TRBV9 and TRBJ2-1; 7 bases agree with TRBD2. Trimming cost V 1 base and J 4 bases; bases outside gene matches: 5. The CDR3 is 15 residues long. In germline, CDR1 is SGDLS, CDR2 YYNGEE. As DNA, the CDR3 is TGTGCCAGCAGCGTAACCCAGCGGGGTTACAATGAGCAGTTCTTC. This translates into CASSVTQRGYNEQFF.

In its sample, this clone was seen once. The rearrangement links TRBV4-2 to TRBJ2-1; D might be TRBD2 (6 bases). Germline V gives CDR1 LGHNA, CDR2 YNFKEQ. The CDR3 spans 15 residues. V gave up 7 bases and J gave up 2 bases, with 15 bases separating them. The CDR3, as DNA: TGTGCCAGCACCCAGGGTAGCGGCACCTACAATGAGCAGTTCTTC. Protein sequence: CASTQGSGTYNEQFF.

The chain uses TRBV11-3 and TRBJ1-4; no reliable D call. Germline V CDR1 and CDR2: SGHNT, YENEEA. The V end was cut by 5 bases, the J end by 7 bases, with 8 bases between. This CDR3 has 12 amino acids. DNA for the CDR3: TGTGCCAGCAGCCCGAGAGGTGAAAAACTGTTTTTT. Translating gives CASSPRGEKLFF.

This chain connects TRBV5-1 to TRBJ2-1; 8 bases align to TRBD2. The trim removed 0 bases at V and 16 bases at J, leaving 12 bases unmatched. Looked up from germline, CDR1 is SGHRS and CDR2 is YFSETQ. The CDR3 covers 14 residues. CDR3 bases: TGCGCCAGCAGCTTGGCCGGATCCCGGGGGGGTAAATTCTTC. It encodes CASSLAGSRGGKFF.